The clone carrying this T cell receptor beta chain has more than one count but fewer than ten. The antigen remains undetermined. The sample is drawn from a study of T-cell memory formation after mild COVID-19. TCRdb ran MiXCR on the 5' RACE reads and lists one entry per CDR3 protein. The sample lists 95,000 to 110,000 distinct CDR3 sequences; around 14% were seen once. Germline CDR1 reads LGHNT; CDR2 reads FRNRAP. The V end was cut by 5 bases, the J end by 0 bases, with 10 bases between. The CDR3 has 14 residues. Overall study findings and caveats: CD4+ contracting clones were found mainly in CM and EM, and CD8+ ones in EMRA.

This receptor was taken from a man between 18 and 29 years old who had mild COVID-19 (a few samples of this study predate the infection). Cell type and time point are not known. The sequencing input was PBMCs or a T cell subset sorted from them (not recorded which). The chain uses TRBV12-5 and TRBJ1-1; D remains ambiguous. CDR3 region: CASGPAWLNTEAFF. The DNA of the CDR3 is TGTGCTAGTGGTCCCGCCTGGTTGAACACTGAAGCTTTCTTT.